One sample yielded the 9 T cell receptor beta chains listed below, sequenced in a study of OX40 agonist ivuxolimab in advanced cancers. The repertoire was sequenced with immunoSEQ multiplex PCR; TCRdb's copy has only in-frame clones and lacks some. The profile shows approximately 40,000 clones, about 91% of them singletons. The input for sequencing was CD4+ or CD8+ T cells sorted from blood, taken in a trial of the OX40 agonist ivuxolimab. These receptors all stem from an adult with an advanced solid tumor such as melanoma, head and neck, liver or kidney cancer.

The rearrangement joins TRBV4-1 to TRBJ2-7; D not certain. The CDR3 extends over 13 amino acids. Trimming removed 1 base at V and 5 bases at J, with 9 bases between. CDR1 and CDR2 from the germline V gene are MGHRA and YSYEKL. CDR3 amino acids: CASSQGLGHEQYF. The CDR3 bases are TGCGCCAGCAGCCAAGGTTTAGGCCACGAGCAGTACTTC.

Only one count was recorded for this clone. V usage is TRBV29-1 and J usage is TRBJ2-7; unclear D gene. V lost 5 bases to trimming and J lost 4 bases, with 12 bases between them. The CDR3 is made up of 12 amino acids. Germline CDR1 is SQVTM and CDR2 is ANQGSEA. The CDR3 DNA reads TGCAGCGTTCAGAAGGACGGGTACGAGCAGTACTTC. Its translation is CSVQKDGYEQYF.

The rearrangement links TRBV28 to TRBJ2-2, with D perhaps given as TRBD1 or TRBD2 (5 bases each). The V gene lost 3 bases and the J gene lost 5 bases, with 10 bases spanning the gap. The CDR3 runs to 14 residues. Germline-derived CDR1 and CDR2 are MDHEN and SYDVKM. The CDR3 DNA reads TGTGCCAGCAGTTTCACCGGGACGACCGGGGAGCTGTTTTTT. Its translation: CASSFTGTTGELFF.

This rearrangement joins TRBV4-1 to TRBJ2-2; D remains unclear. V shed 0 bases and J shed 6 bases, with 11 bases lying between them. Germline CDR1 MGHRA, CDR2 YSYEKL. The CDR3 extends over 15 amino acids. CDR3 in amino acids: CASSQEPGLAGELFF. For the CDR3, the DNA is TGCGCCAGCAGCCAAGAACCGGGTTTGGCCGGGGAGCTGTTTTTT.

A word on this clone: Given the absence of the conserved phenylalanine or tryptophan at the CDR3 end, a read error is likely. The DNA is omitted, as the CDR3 cannot be located on it reliably, and the CDR3 follows TCRdb's listing. The chain is built from TRBV6-5 and TRBJ1-1; TRBD1, the table's D call, lacks a check against the DNA. The CDR3 adds up to 16 amino acids, both ends counted. Germline V gene sequence: CDR1 MNHEY, CDR2 SVGAGI. CDR3 sequence reads: CASSYSIGLPGQPLNL.

This chain links TRBV4-1 with TRBJ2-7, with 11 nucleotides matching TRBD2. The trim removed 5 bases at V and 2 bases at J, leaving 5 bases unmatched. Germline CDR1 is MGHRA and CDR2 is YSYEKL. This CDR3 contains 15 residues. The CDR3 spells CASSAGTSGAYEQYF. DNA of the CDR3: TGCGCCAGCAGCGCAGGGACTAGCGGTGCCTACGAGCAGTACTTC.

The chain carries TRBV27 and TRBJ2-7, with 8 bases lining up with TRBD2. Trimming removed 3 bases from V and 2 bases from J; junction bases left unmatched: 6. CDR1 and CDR2 (germline): MNHEY, SMNVEV (reference sequence). This CDR3 spans 15 amino acids. CDR3 DNA: TGTGCCAGCAGTTTTTTTAGCGGGACCACCTACGAGCAGTACTTC. This translates into CASSFFSGTTYEQYF.

The V call is TRBV28, the J call TRBJ1-2; no definite D call. The germline gives CDR1 MDHEN, CDR2 SYDVKM. The CDR3 is 13 residues long. V was pared by 4 bases and J by 8 bases, with 14 bases between. In nucleotides, the CDR3 is TGTGCCAGCAGTTCATCCGGTCGGTTGGGCTACACCTTC. Translating it yields CASSSSGRLGYTF.

This sequence joins TRBV6-1 and TRBJ1-2; D may be TRBD1 (5 bases). There are 16 residues in the CDR3. Germline CDR1 reads MNHNS; CDR2 reads SASEGT. Trimming took 2 bases from V and 8 from J, leaving 21 bases between them. The CDR3 coding sequence is TGTGCCAGCAGTGAAAGTATTACGGGGACCGGGGTCGGCTACACCTTC. Its translation is CASSESITGTGVGYTF.